What follows are 2 T cell receptor beta chains derived from one specimen sequenced in a study of cytomegalovirus exposure and HLA in healthy donors. Amplification used 60 Vbeta primers and 13 Jbeta primers. Using immunoSEQ multiplex PCR, the repertoire was profiled, and TCRdb retains in-frame clones only, with some absent. The sample consists of some 170,000 clones, about 71% of them appearing once. Material for sequencing was PBMCs. The receptors were gathered from a woman between 25 and 40 years old in good health and CMV-seronegative.

This chain uses TRBV9 with TRBJ2-2; no clear D gene. The germline CDR1 and CDR2 sequences are SGDLS and YYNGEE. V was trimmed by 0 bases and J by 3 bases, leaving 9 bases between them. The CDR3 totals 15 residues. CDR3 sequence reads: CASSVGLHYTGELFF. Written as DNA, the CDR3 is TGTGCCAGCAGCGTAGGTCTGCACTACACCGGGGAGCTGTTTTTT. Full variable domain (remainder filled in from reference TRBV9 and TRBJ2-2): DSGVTQTPKHLITATGQRVTLRCSPRSGDLSVYWYQQSLDQGLQFLIQYYNGEERAKGNILERFSAQQFPDLHSELNLSSLELGDSALYFCASSVGLHYTGELFFGEGSRLTVL.

V is TRBV5-1 and J is TRBJ1-1; D is unresolved. From germline, CDR1 is SGHRS and CDR2 YFSETQ. The CDR3 is 15 residues long. V gave up 1 base and J gave up 1 base, with 11 bases separating them. As DNA, the CDR3 is TGCGCCAGCAGCTTGTTAAGCCCTCGGAACACTGAAGCTTTCTTT. This gives the protein CASSLLSPRNTEAFF.